The text below deals with one T cell receptor beta chain. Which antigen it targets is not known. Qualities for individual bases were not recorded, and no much larger clone is one base off. The germline ends are 17 bases apart after V is trimmed by 7 bases and J by 4 bases. The CDR1 and CDR2 encoded by the germline V gene are SGHTA and FQGNSA. Taken from cysteine to phenylalanine, the CDR3 has 15 residues. Only the CDR3 region is kept as DNA, spanning 45 bases read in frame from base 1. This sample is part of a study of blood T cell repertoires in COVID-19 (dated by TCRdb to 2020 to 2022). Study-level background: Collaborator samples came from the United States, Italy and Spain and covered acute and convalescent phases of COVID-19. The prospective study material was composed of cDNA or gDNA derived from T cells, B-cell-depleted T cells, or PBMCs. The dataset comprised deeply sampled blood TCRbeta repertoires from subjects exposed to, actively infected with, or recovered from COVID-19. A freely available public database, intended as a resource for researchers studying the immune response to SARS-CoV-2, is where the repertoires were released. The samples were drawn from the first 160 participants of the ongoing ImmuneRACE study and from 1,254 subjects provided by 6 global collaborators. A de-identified subject ID, COVID-19 status, age in years and sex were almost always included in the sample metadata. Where available, HLA class I and class II types were obtained from metadata supplied by the sample provider rather than from assay-based typing. On the study overall, not on this receptor specifically: The amount of clinical and demographic metadata varied by source and participant and was provided uncurated.

TCRbeta CDR3 regions were amplified from genomic DNA by means of the immunoSEQ Assay, a bias-controlled multiplex PCR. From the authors' description of their analysis: Nucleated cell counts per sample were estimated from amplification of reference gene primers within the assay. To quantify the absolute abundance of each unique TCRbeta CDR3 rearrangement, sequence reads were collapsed and filtered. For each sample, productive Simpson clonality was calculated as the square root of Simpson's diversity index over productive rearrangements. TCRdb stores this immuneACCESS table with in-frame sequences only. Part of the clones is absent; in the studies checked, under half of the shortfall reflects unresolved V genes, and no reason is known for the rest. From that table come the V and J calls and clone size; the DNA was used to work out D and trimming. A total of about 150,000 clones appear in this sample, more than 80% of them only once. Around 14% of the sample is in the top ten clones.

Whole blood was collected in K2EDTA tubes by collaborating institutions according to the institutions' own protocols. Collaborator samples were shipped for TCRbeta analysis as frozen whole blood, isolated PBMCs, or DNA extracted from either sample type. Recombination connected TRBV7-2 to TRBJ1-5; the D gene is perhaps TRBD1, from 6 matching bases. The sequenced sample consisted of peripheral blood. The source of this sequence is a woman aged 40-49 years with acute or convalescent COVID-19. The encoded CDR3 is CASTKRIGTNQPQHF. The sequenced DNA: TGTGCCAGCACAAAAAGAATTGGGACAAATCAGCCCCAGCATTTT. With the portions outside the CDR3 filled from the reference TRBV7-2 and TRBJ1-5 genes, the complete variable region becomes GAGVSQSPSNKVTEKGKDVELRCDPISGHTALYWYRQSLGQGLEFLIYFQGNSAPDKSGLPSDRFSAERTGGSVSTLTIQRTQQEDSAVYLCASTKRIGTNQPQHFGDGTRLSIL.